The T cell receptor (beta chain) under discussion was sequenced for a study of identical twins. Findings and limits, study-wide: The models gave estimates that fell short of the out-of-frame TCR alpha sharing seen in monozygotic twins.

The CDR3 length is 21 residues. Germline lookup yields CDR1 MDHEN and CDR2 SYDVKM. V lost 6 bases to trimming and J lost 0 bases; unmatched junction nucleotides: 24. Using its own MiXCR run on the 5' RACE reads, TCRdb lists one record per CDR3 protein. In the table there are roughly 1.6 million distinct CDR3 sequences, about 32% of which are singletons. A remark on this clonotype: What it binds is unknown.

This TCR derives from a newborn girl in good health. The chain combines TRBV28 with TRBJ2-3; 7 bases agree with TRBD1. Sequenced sample: cord blood. CDR3 DNA: TGTGCCAGCAGCCCGACAGCCATACGGGACAGATTCCTGCGGAGCACAGATACGCAGTATTTT. The encoded protein is CASSPTAIRDRFLRSTDTQYF.